This TCR beta chain was found in a study of pediatric ulcerative colitis. The ends lost 0 bases at V and 0 bases at J; junction bases unmatched: 9. The CDR3 is 18 residues long. CDR1 SGDLS and CDR2 YYNGEE come from the germline V gene. Clones were sequenced by immunoSEQ multiplex PCR, and TCRdb holds only the in-frame ones, with some missing. The sample lists about 64,000 clones; roughly nine tenths were seen once. Study findings and constraints: Blood-rectal clonal overlap within each person was significantly higher in ulcerative colitis patients than controls. Rectal repertoires separated controls, mild-moderate and acute severe colitis. Two rectal clonotypes were found only in ulcerative colitis patients, all of them.

Turning to this clone: What it recognizes is unknown.

The chain combines TRBV9 with TRBJ1-3, with TRBD1 identical over 7 bases. This TCR was recovered from a boy aged 5-17 years with severe ulcerative colitis. Sequencing was performed on blood. The CDR3 spells CASSVGVGGQSSGNTIYF. The CDR3 DNA reads TGTGCCAGCAGCGTAGGGGTCGGGGGACAGAGCTCTGGAAACACCATATATTTT.